One sample yielded the 15 T cell receptor beta chains listed below, sequenced in a study of T cells in Graves' hyperthyroidism and ophthalmopathy (dated by TCRdb to the late 2010s). To prepare the library, multiplex PCR was applied. Instrument used: Illumina HiSeq 2000. TCR beta CDR3 regions were amplified from RNA transcripts. The TCR CDR3 was subjected to a first round of RT-PCR using the HTBI primer set and the Qiagen OneStep RT-PCR kit. TCRdb ran its own pipeline on the public reads, namely fastp trimming at Q25 and MiXCR clone calling, and kept in-frame beta chains. Identical CDR3 proteins give one entry, which carries the most common genes and DNA. The sample data list almost 600,000 distinct CDR3 sequences, and more than 45% of these were observed just once. Jointly, the top ten make up about 8% of the sample. Sequenced input: peripheral blood or thyroid tissue (not recorded which). The source of these receptors is a woman between 18 and 30 years old with Graves' hyperthyroidism.

This chain uses TRBV2 with TRBJ2-2; D possibly corresponds to TRBD1 (8 bases). Trimming removed 5 bases at V and 4 bases at J, with 14 bases between. This CDR3 is built from 15 residues. The germline V gene has CDR1 SNHLY and CDR2 FYNNEI. CDR3 loop: CASSLDREGTGELFF. In nucleotides, the CDR3 is TGTGCCAGCAGTTTGGACAGGGAGGGCACCGGGGAGCTGTTTTTT.

This clonotype was counted at least ten times. The chain employs TRBV13 and TRBJ2-2; D ambiguous. V lost 5 bases, J lost 6 bases, and 10 bases lay in between. The CDR3 loop spans 13 amino acids. CDR1 PRHDT and CDR2 FYEKMQ come from the germline V gene (reference sequence). The CDR3 here is CASSLPRAGELFF. In DNA form, the CDR3 reads TGTGCCAGCAGCCTCCCTAGGGCCGGGGAGCTGTTTTTT.

Concerning this clonotype itself: The conserved phenylalanine or tryptophan is not found at the CDR3 terminus, so this likely reflects a read error. V and J are TRBV20-1 and TRBJ1-1; the D is unclear. This CDR3 has 14 residues. V was clipped by 7 bases and J by 8 bases, with 23 bases between them. From germline, CDR1 is DFQATT and CDR2 SNEGSKA (reference sequence). CDR3 bases: TGCAGTGTAGCGTACCCCATGGCGTTGGCGGAAGCTTTCCTT. Encoded protein: CSVAYPMALAEAFL.

V and J are TRBV24-1 and TRBJ2-7; 11 bases align to TRBD2. The trim removed 4 bases at V and 1 base at J, leaving 5 bases unmatched. Germline V gene sequence: CDR1 KGHDR, CDR2 SFDVKD. This CDR3 spans 16 amino acids. CDR3 bases: TGTGCCACCAGTGACCGCGGGACTAGCGGATCCTACGAGCAGTACTTC. Amino acid sequence: CATSDRGTSGSYEQYF.

The CDR3 here is CASSEEPGQGLAFF. Here the CDR3 DNA reads TGTGCCAGCAGTGAAGAGCCGGGACAGGGACTAGCTTTCTTT. This chain links TRBV7-6 with TRBJ1-1; 9 nucleotides agree with TRBD1. The CDR3 contains 14 residues. Trimming took 6 bases from V and 10 from J; bases not matched to a gene: 12. Germline CDR1 reads SGHVS; CDR2 reads FNYEAQ.

In this sample, this clonotype turned up many times. V is TRBV10-3 and J is TRBJ2-2; D gene uncertain. V was shortened by 2 bases and J by 1 base, with 8 bases between the two germline ends. The CDR3 consists of 15 residues. Germline CDR1 and CDR2: ENHRY and SYGVKD. The CDR3 here is CAISETRRNTGELFF. In nucleotides, the CDR3 is TGTGCCATCAGTGAGACCAGGAGGAACACCGGGGAGCTGTTTTTT.

The chain joins TRBV11-3 to TRBJ2-3; a possible D gene is TRBD2 (6 bases). The CDR3 runs to 15 residues. CDR1 and CDR2 (germline): SGHNT, YENEEA. Trimming pared 8 bases from V and 1 base from J, leaving 16 bases between. CDR3 nucleotides: TGTGCCAGCTCACCCCCGGGAGACCGCACAGATACGCAGTATTTT. This gives the protein CASSPPGDRTDTQYF.

The chain recombines TRBV7-2 with TRBJ2-5; D is possibly TRBD2 (6 bases). V gave up 1 base and J gave up 1 base, with 13 bases separating them. The CDR3 covers 16 residues. Germline V lookup: CDR1 SGHTA, CDR2 FQGNSA. CDR3 bases: TGTGCCAGCAGCTTAGGTGGCGGGACTCTCCAAGAGACCCAGTACTTC. It is translated as CASSLGGGTLQETQYF.

Turning to this clonotype: A much larger clone lies a single base off, so this may be a read error. The rearrangement links TRBV2 to TRBJ1-1; 9 positions match TRBD1. The ends lost 3 bases at V and 9 bases at J; junction bases unmatched: 5. The CDR3 length is 13 residues. CDR1 is SNHLY and CDR2 is FYNNEI in the germline V gene. The CDR3, as DNA: TGTGCCAGCAGTGACAACACAGGGGGCAAAGCTTTCTTT. Protein: CASSDNTGGKAFF.

This chain uses TRBV7-2 with TRBJ2-2; a weak D match, TRBD1 (6 bases). Trimming cost V 1 base and J 5 bases, with 14 bases left between them. Germline V gene sequence: CDR1 SGHTA, CDR2 FQGNSA. The CDR3 length is 16 residues. DNA of the CDR3: TGTGCCAGCAGCTTAGTACCCACAGGGCTTACCGGGGAGCTGTTTTTT. This encodes CASSLVPTGLTGELFF. Full variable domain (rest looked up from reference TRBV7-2 and TRBJ2-2): GAGVSQSPSNKVTEKGKDVELRCDPISGHTALYWYRQSLGQGLEFLIYFQGNSAPDKSGLPSDRFSAERTGGSVSTLTIQRTQQEDSAVYLCASSLVPTGLTGELFFGEGSRLTVL.

This clonotype was seen repeatedly, ten times or more. The chain couples TRBV15 to TRBJ1-4, with D maybe TRBD1 (5 bases). CDR3 length: 13 residues. Trimming removed 1 base from V and 5 bases from J, with 5 bases in between. The germline V gene encodes CDR1 LNHNV and CDR2 YYDKDF (reference sequence). CDR3 nucleotide sequence: TGTGCCACCAGCAGAGGGGGGAATGAAAAACTGTTTTTT. It is translated as CATSRGGNEKLFF.

The chain carries TRBV12-3 or TRBV12-4 and TRBJ2-2; TRBD1 matches 9 bases. After removal of 6 bases from V and 1 base from J, the junction contained 3 bases not matched to a gene. The CDR3 consists of 15 residues. The CDR3 region has the DNA TGTGCCAGCAGGGGGACAGGGAGGAACACCGGGGAGCTGTTTTTT. Translation: CASRGTGRNTGELFF.

The V and J genes are TRBV7-6 and TRBJ1-2; no definite D call. Per the germline V gene, CDR1 is SGHVS and CDR2 is FNYEAQ. V was cut by 1 base and J by 4 bases, with 10 bases left in between. The CDR3 contains 14 residues. The CDR3 here is CASSLVLAVYGYTF. In DNA, the CDR3 is TGTGCCAGCAGCTTAGTTCTAGCGGTCTATGGCTACACCTTC.

This clonotype was seen at least ten times. This chain connects TRBV25-1 to TRBJ2-7; the match to TRBD1 covers 8 bases. The germline CDR1 and CDR2 sequences are MGHDK and SYGVNS. V lost 3 bases to trimming and J lost 0 bases; unmatched junction nucleotides: 7. CDR3 length: 16 amino acids. CDR3 loop: CASSDHRTGISYEQYF. CDR3 bases: TGTGCCAGCAGTGACCACAGGACAGGGATCTCCTACGAGCAGTACTTC.

The rearrangement joins TRBV7-9 to TRBJ1-4; D ambiguous. V lost 0 bases, J lost 6 bases, and 20 bases lay in between. The CDR3 has 18 amino acids. Germline V lookup: CDR1 SEHNR, CDR2 FQNEAQ (reference sequence). The CDR3 region is CASSLALAGAETHEKLFF. The CDR3 DNA reads TGTGCCAGCAGCTTAGCGTTAGCGGGAGCAGAGACCCATGAAAAACTGTTTTTT.